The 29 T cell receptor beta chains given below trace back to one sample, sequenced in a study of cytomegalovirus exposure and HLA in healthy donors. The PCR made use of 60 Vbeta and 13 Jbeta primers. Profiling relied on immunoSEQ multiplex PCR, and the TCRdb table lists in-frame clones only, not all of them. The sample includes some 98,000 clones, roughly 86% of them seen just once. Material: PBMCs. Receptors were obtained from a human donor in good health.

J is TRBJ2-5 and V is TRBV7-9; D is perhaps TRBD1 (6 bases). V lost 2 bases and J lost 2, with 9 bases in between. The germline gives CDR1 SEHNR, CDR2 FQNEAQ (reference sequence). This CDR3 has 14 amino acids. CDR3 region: CASSLWTEQETQYF. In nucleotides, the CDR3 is TGTGCCAGCAGCTTATGGACAGAACAAGAGACCCAGTACTTC.

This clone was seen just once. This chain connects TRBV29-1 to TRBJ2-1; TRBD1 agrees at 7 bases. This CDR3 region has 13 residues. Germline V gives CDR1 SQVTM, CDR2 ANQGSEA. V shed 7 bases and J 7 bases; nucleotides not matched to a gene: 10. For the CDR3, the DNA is TGCAGCGCCAGCCAGCAGGGGGTGAATGAGCAGTTCTTC. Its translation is CSASQQGVNEQFF.

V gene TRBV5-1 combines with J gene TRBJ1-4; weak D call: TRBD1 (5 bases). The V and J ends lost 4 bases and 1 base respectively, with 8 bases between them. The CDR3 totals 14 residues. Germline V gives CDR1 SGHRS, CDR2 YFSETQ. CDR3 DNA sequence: TGCGCCAGCAGCCGGGGGGGAACTAATGAAAAACTGTTTTTT. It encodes CASSRGGTNEKLFF.

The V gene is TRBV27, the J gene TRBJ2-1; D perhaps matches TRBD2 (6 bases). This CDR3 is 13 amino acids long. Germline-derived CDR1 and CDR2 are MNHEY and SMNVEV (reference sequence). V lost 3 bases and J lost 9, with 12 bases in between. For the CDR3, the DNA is TGTGCCAGCAGTTTCGGGGGTTTAGGTGAGCAGTTCTTC. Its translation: CASSFGGLGEQFF.

CDR3: CASSLYRQTSTGELFF. Written as DNA, the CDR3 is TGTGCCAGCAGCTTGTATCGCCAGACAAGCACCGGGGAGCTGTTTTTT. This chain connects TRBV5-6 to TRBJ2-2; the D is unclear. The V end was cut by 1 base, the J end by 4 bases, with 14 bases between. The CDR3 sequence is 16 residues long. CDR1 and CDR2 from the germline V gene are SGHDT and YYEEEE.

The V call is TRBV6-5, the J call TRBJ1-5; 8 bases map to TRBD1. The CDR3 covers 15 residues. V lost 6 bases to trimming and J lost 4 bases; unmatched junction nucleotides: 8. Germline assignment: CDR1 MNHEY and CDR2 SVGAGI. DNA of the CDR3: TGTGCCAGCAGCCGCGACAGGGGTCCTAATCAGCCCCAGCATTTT. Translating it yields CASSRDRGPNQPQHF.

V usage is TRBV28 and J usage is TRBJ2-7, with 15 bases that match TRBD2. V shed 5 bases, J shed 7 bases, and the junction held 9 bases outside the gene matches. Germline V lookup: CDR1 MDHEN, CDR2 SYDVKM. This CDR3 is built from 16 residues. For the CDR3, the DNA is TGTGCCAGCAGTACGGGACTAGCGGGAGGAGTAAGGGAGCAGTACTTC. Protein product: CASSTGLAGGVREQYF.

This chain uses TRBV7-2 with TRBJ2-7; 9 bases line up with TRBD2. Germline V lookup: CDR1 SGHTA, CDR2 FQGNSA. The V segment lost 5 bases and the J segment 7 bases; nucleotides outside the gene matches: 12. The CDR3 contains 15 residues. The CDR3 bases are TGTGCCAGCAGCCAGTGGAGGGCGGGAGGGTCGGAGCAGTACTTC. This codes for CASSQWRAGGSEQYF.

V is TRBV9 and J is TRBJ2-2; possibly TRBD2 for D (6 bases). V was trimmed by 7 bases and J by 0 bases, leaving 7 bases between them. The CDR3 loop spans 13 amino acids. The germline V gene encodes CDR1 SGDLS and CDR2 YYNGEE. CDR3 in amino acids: CASGGTNTGELFF. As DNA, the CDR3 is TGTGCCAGCGGAGGGACGAACACCGGGGAGCTGTTTTTT.

Here the CDR3 DNA reads TGTGCCAGTACCGAGGGACAGGGTCGATCTTACGAGCAGTACTTC. It is translated as CASTEGQGRSYEQYF. The gene calls are TRBV19 and TRBJ2-7, with 9 bases aligning to TRBD1. With V trimmed by 7 bases and J by 4 bases, 11 bases remained unmatched. Germline V gene lookup returns CDR1 LNHDA and CDR2 SQIVND (reference sequence). The CDR3 contains 15 residues.

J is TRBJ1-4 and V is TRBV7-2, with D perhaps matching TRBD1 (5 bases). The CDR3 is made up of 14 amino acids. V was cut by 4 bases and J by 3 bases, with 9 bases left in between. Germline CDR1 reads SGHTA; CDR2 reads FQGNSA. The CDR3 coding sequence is TGTGCCAGCAGCTCTCGACAGTCTAATGAAAAACTGTTTTTT. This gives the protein CASSSRQSNEKLFF.

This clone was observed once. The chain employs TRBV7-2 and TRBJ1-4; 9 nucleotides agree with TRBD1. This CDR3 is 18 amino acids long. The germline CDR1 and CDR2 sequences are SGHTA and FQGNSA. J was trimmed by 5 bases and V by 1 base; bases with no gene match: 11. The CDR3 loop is CASSLDGGTTGGNEKLFF. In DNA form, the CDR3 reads TGTGCCAGCAGCTTAGATGGGGGGACGACAGGGGGGAATGAAAAACTGTTTTTT. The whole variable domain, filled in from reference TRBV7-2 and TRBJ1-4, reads GAGVSQSPSNKVTEKGKDVELRCDPISGHTALYWYRQSLGQGLEFLIYFQGNSAPDKSGLPSDRFSAERTGGSVSTLTIQRTQQEDSAVYLCASSLDGGTTGGNEKLFFGSGTQLSVL.

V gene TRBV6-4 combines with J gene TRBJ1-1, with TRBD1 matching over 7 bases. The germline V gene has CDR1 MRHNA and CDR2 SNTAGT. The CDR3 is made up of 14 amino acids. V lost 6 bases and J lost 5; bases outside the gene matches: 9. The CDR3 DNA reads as TGTGCCAGCAGAGCTAACAGGGGAAATACTGAAGCTTTCTTT. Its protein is CASRANRGNTEAFF.

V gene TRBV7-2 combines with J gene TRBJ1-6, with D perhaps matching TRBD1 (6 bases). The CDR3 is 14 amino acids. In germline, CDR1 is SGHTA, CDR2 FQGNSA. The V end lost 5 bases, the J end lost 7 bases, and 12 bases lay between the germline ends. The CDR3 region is CASSPQGWNSPLHF. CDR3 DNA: TGTGCCAGCAGCCCACAGGGCTGGAATTCACCCCTCCACTTT.

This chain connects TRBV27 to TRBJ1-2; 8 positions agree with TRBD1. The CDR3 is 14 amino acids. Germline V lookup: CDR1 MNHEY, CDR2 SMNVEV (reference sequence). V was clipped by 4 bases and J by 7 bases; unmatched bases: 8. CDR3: CASSWGRGQGGYTF. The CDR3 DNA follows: TGTGCCAGCAGTTGGGGCAGGGGGCAGGGTGGCTACACCTTC.

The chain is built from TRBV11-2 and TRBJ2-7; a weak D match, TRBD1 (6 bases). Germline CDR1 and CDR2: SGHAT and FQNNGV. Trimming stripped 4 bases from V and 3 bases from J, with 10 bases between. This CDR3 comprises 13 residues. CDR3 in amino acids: CASSSGHYYEQYF. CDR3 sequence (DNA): TGTGCCAGCAGCTCGGGACATTACTACGAGCAGTACTTC. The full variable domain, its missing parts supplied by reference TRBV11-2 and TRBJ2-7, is EAGVAQSPRYKIIEKRQSVAFWCNPISGHATLYWYQQILGQGPKLLIQFQNNGVVDDSQLPKDRFSAERLKGVDSTLKIQPAKLEDSAVYLCASSSGHYYEQYFGPGTRLTVT.

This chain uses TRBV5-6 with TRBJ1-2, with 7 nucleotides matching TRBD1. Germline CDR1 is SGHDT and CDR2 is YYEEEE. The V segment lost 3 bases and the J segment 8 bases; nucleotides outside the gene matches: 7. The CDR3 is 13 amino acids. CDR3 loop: CASSYPPGGGYTF. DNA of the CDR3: TGTGCCAGCAGCTACCCCCCAGGGGGAGGCTACACCTTC.

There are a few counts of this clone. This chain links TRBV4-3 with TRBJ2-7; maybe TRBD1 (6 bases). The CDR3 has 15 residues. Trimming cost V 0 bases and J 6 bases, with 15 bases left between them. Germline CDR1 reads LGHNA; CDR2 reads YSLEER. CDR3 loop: CASSQDDRRRTEQYF. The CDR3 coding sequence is TGCGCCAGCAGCCAAGACGACAGGAGGAGAACCGAGCAGTACTTC.

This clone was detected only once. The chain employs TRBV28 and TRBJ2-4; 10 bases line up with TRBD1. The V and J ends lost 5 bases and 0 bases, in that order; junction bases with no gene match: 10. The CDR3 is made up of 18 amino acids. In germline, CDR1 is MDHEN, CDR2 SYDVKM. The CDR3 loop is CASSPSPGQGIAKNIQYF. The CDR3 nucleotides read TGTGCCAGCAGTCCCTCCCCGGGACAGGGGATAGCCAAAAACATTCAGTACTTC.

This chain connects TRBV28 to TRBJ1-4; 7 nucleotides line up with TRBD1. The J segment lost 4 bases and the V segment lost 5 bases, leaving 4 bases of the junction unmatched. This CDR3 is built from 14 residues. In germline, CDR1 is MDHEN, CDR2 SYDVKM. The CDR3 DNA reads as TGTGCCAGCAGTACAGGGGCGTTTAATGAAAAACTGTTTTTT. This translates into CASSTGAFNEKLFF.

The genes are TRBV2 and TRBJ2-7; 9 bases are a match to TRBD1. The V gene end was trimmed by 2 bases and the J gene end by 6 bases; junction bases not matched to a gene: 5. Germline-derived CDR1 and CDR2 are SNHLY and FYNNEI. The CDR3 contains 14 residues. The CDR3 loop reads CASSETGTGFEQYF. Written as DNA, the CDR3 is TGTGCCAGCAGTGAAACCGGGACAGGGTTCGAGCAGTACTTC.

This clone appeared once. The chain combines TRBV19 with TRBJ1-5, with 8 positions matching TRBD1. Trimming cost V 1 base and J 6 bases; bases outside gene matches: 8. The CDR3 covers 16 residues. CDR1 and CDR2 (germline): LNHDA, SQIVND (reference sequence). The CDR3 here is CASSIGGPGGGQPQHF. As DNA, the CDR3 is TGTGCCAGTAGTATAGGGGGCCCAGGGGGCGGTCAGCCCCAGCATTTT.

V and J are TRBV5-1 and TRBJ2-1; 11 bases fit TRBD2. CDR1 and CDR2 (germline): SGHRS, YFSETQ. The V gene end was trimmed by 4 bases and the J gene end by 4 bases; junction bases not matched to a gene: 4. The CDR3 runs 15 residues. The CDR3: CASSLLAGGYNEQFF. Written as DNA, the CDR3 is TGCGCCAGCAGCCTCCTAGCGGGAGGATACAATGAGCAGTTCTTC.

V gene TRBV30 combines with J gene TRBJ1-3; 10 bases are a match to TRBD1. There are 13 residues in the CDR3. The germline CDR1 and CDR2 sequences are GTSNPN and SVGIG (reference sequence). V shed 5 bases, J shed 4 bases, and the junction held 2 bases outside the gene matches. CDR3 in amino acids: CAWDRGRGNTIYF. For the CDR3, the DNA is TGTGCCTGGGACAGGGGGCGCGGAAACACCATATATTTT.

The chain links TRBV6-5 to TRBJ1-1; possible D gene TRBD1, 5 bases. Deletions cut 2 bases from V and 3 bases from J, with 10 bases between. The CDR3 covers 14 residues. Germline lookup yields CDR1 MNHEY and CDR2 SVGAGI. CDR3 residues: CASSYGGGYTEAFF. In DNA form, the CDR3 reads TGTGCCAGCAGTTACGGGGGAGGGTACACTGAAGCTTTCTTT.

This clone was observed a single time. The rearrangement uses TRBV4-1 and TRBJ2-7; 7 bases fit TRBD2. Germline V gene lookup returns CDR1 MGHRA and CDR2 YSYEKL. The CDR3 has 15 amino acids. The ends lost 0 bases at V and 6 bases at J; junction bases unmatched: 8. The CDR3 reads CASSQDVGGYVEQYF. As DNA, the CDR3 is TGCGCCAGCAGCCAAGATGTGGGGGGGTACGTCGAGCAGTACTTC.

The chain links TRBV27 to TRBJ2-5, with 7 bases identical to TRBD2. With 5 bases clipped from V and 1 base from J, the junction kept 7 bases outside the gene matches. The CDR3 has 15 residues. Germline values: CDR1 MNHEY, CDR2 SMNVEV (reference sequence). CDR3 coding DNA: TGTGCCAGCAGTCATTTCTCGGGAGGCCAAGAGACCCAGTACTTC. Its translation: CASSHFSGGQETQYF.

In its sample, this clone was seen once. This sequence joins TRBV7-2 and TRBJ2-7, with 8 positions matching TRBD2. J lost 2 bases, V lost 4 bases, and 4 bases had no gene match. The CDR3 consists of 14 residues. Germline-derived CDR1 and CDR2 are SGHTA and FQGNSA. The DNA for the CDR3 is TGTGCCAGCAGCTACGGAGCGGGGGCCTACGAGCAGTACTTC. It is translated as CASSYGAGAYEQYF.

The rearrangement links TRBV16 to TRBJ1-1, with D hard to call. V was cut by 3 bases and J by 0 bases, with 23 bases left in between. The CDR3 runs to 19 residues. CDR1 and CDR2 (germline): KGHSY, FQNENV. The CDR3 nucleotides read TGTGCCAGCAGCCACCGGTCTCCTGGGCAGACGAGCCTGAACACTGAAGCTTTCTTT. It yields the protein CASSHRSPGQTSLNTEAFF.